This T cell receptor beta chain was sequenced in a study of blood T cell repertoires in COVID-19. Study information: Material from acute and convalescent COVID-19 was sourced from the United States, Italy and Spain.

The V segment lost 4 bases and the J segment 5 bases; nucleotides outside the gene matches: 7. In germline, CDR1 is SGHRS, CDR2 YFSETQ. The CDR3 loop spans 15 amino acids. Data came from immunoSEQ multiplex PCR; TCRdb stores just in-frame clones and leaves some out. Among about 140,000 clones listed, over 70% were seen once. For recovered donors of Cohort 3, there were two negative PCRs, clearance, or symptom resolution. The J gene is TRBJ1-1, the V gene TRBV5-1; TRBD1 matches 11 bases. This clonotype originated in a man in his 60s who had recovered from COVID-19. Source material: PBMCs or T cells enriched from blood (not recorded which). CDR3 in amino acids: CASSTRTGGGTEAFF. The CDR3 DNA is TGCGCCAGCAGCACTCGGACAGGGGGCGGAACTGAAGCTTTCTTT. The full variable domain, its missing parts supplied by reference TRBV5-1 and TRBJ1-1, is KAGVTQTPRYLIKTRGQQVTLSCSPISGHRSVSWYQQTPGQGLQFLFEYFSETQRNKGNFPGRFSGRQFSNSRSEMNVSTLELGDSALYLCASSTRTGGGTEAFFGQGTRLTVV.